The entry that follows covers one T cell receptor (beta chain) sequence. Its antigen is currently not known. The record has no base qualities; no much larger clone is one base away. This sample was included in a study of T-cell memory formation after mild COVID-19 (dated by TCRdb to 2020 to 2022). About the full investigation: TCR sequence clusters from the two donors were largely donor specific. Longitudinal TCRalpha and TCRbeta repertoire sequencing tracked T-cell clones expanding and contracting after mild COVID-19 in a couple of donors. Two young, previously healthy adult volunteers, one female and one male, were included in the cohort. Paper-wide results and their limitations: The second-wave clones that peaked on day 37 were not confirmed to be SARS-CoV-2 specific. Only a couple of mild cases were covered by the study, and larger cohorts that include severe cases with pre-infection samples were considered necessary. Balanced CD4/CD8 phenotypes were observed for clones contracting from day 15 to 85, whereas a bias towards CD4+ was observed for a second wave of clones expanding from day 15 to 37. Some responding clones were detected in pre-infection memory, suggesting pre-existing cross-reactive memory T cells joined the SARS-CoV-2 response. Contracting CD4+ clones appeared mostly in the CM and EM memory subsets, whereas CD8+ clones were enriched in EMRA.

Ficoll-Paque density gradient centrifugation was used to isolate PBMCs. Spanning cysteine to phenylalanine, the CDR3 consists of 18 amino acids. The entry retains the CDR3 DNA only, 54 bases that are in frame from base 1. The V and J ends are trimmed by 4 bases and 0 bases, leaving 21 bases between them. In the germline V gene (reference sequence), CDR1 corresponds to SEHNR and CDR2 to FQNEAQ. For sequencing, an Illumina NovaSeq 6000 was employed. TCRalpha and TCRbeta cDNA libraries were built by 5'RACE with constant-segment primers, adding sample barcodes and unique molecular identifiers. RNA was extracted from every sample with Trizol reagent. Amplification of the libraries took two PCR steps, and the second step added a second sample barcode plus Illumina TruSeq adapters. Libraries were sequenced on an Illumina NovaSeq with 2 x 150 bp paired-end reads. The original methods were these. Reads were demultiplexed and collapsed into UMI-guided consensus sequences with migec v1.2.7. Using mixcr v2.1.11, the UMI consensuses were aligned to TRA and TRB V and J templates and assembled into clonotypes. A clonotype was counted as expanded or contracted only when both edgeR and NoisET called the clonotype significant, with the noise models trained on biological replicates. For edgeR calls, a false discovery rate-adjusted p below 0.01 and a log2 fold-change threshold of 1 were applied. PCA with hierarchical clustering of max-normalized trajectories of the 1000 most abundant clonotypes was used as exploratory dynamics analysis. Separately sequenced CD4+ and CD8+ repertoires were used to assign the CD4 or CD8 phenotype of responding clones. TCRdb reprocessed the public reads (quality trimming at Q25 with fastp, clone calling with MiXCR) and kept in-frame beta chains. Merged by CDR3 protein, the rows form single entries marked with the most common genes and DNA. None of the V and J calls come from the authors' own analysis; TCRdb made them. The sample data list roughly 610,000 distinct CDR3 sequences, and 17% of these were observed just once. Of the sample, about 8.1% is held by the ten largest clones.

The V and J segments used are TRBV7-9 and TRBJ1-1, with the D gene call left open. This TCR derives from an adult woman who had mild COVID-19 (a few samples of this study predate the infection). The sample titles of this study are shuffled in the database, so cell type and time point are left out; the donor was told from shared clones. Sequencing was carried out using PBMCs or a T cell subset sorted from them (not recorded which). The DNA reads as follows: TGTGCCAGCAGCTACCCCCCCCGGAGAGAGGGTATGAACACTGAAGCTTTCTTT. The translation is CASSYPPRREGMNTEAFF.